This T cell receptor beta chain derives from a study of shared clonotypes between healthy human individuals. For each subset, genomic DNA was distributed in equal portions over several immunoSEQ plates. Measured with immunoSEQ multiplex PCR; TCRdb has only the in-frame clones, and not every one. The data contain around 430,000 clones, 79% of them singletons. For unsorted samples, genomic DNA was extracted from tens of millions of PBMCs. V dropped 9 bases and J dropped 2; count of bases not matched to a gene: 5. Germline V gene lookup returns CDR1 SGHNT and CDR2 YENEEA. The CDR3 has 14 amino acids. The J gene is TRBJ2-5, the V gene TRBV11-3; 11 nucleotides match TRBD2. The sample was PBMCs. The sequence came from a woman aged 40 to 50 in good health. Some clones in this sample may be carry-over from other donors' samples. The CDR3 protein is CARCLAGGQETQYF. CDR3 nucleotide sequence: TGTGCCAGGTGTCTAGCGGGAGGTCAAGAGACCCAGTACTTC.